The 9 T cell receptor beta chains reported below all come from one sample, sequenced in a study of blood T cells in healthy people across ages. Alongside a J-beta primer mix, a sample-barcoded 5' primer served in a second PCR lasting roughly 6 to 11 cycles. From the 5' RACE reads, TCRdb called clonotypes with MiXCR, one entry per CDR3 protein. Among 1,800,000 or so distinct CDR3 sequences listed, roughly 43% were seen once. The specimen was blood. All receptors derive from a human donor in good health.

In regard to this clonotype: A read error may explain this, as a much larger clone is one base away. The J gene is TRBJ2-5, the V gene TRBV27; D is possibly TRBD1 (5 bases). The CDR3 sequence is 13 residues long. Germline lookup yields CDR1 MNHEY and CDR2 SMNVEV (reference sequence). CDR3 region: CAGSSQGSETQYF. The CDR3, as DNA: TGTGCCGGCAGTTCCCAGGGATCTGAGACCCAGTACTTC.

The chain employs TRBV20-1 and TRBJ1-1; D is possibly TRBD1 (6 bases). Trimming removed 7 bases at V and 2 bases at J, with 17 bases between. Germline-derived CDR1 and CDR2 are DFQATT and SNEGSKA (reference sequence). CDR3 size: 14 residues. The CDR3: CSVRRGEINTEAFF. The CDR3 DNA reads as TGCAGTGTGAGGAGGGGGGAAATTAACACTGAAGCTTTCTTT.

DNA for the CDR3: TGTGCCAGCAGTCTTAGACAGGGATACCATTCACCCCTCCACTTT. This translates into CASSLRQGYHSPLHF. The V call is TRBV27, the J call TRBJ1-6; 7 bases line up with TRBD1. CDR1 is MNHEY and CDR2 is SMNVEV in the germline V gene (reference sequence). This CDR3 contains 15 residues. Trimming took 5 bases from V and 8 from J; bases not matched to a gene: 9.

The chain combines TRBV29-1 with TRBJ1-1, with D possibly being TRBD1 (5 bases). Germline V lookup: CDR1 SQVTM, CDR2 ANQGSEA. The CDR3 spans 12 residues. V was pared by 6 bases and J by 1 base, with 9 bases between. This CDR3 reads CSVRVGNTEAFF. As DNA, the CDR3 is TGCAGCGTCAGGGTTGGGAACACTGAAGCTTTCTTT.

The table lists this clonotype with a few counts. The limits of the CDR3 on the DNA are not certain, so only TCRdb's listed CDR3 is given. The gene calls are TRBV15 and TRBJ2-1; the listed D gene, TRBD1, was not tested against the DNA. The CDR3 totals 16 residues, both ends included. CDR1 is LNHNV, CDR2 YYDKDF, per germline (reference sequence). Here the CDR3 reads CATSRTTSGQINEQFF.

The chain recombines TRBV5-5 with TRBJ1-2; 10 positions match TRBD1. J was trimmed by 0 bases and V by 0 bases; bases with no gene match: 5. The CDR3 totals 17 residues. In germline, CDR1 is SGHKS, CDR2 YYEKEE (reference sequence). The CDR3: CASSLGQGASANYGYTF. The CDR3 DNA is TGTGCCAGCAGCTTGGGACAGGGGGCCTCCGCTAACTATGGCTACACCTTC.

This clonotype was counted a few times. This chain links TRBV3-1 with TRBJ1-2; no definite D call. The CDR3 length is 15 residues. Germline-derived CDR1 and CDR2 are LGHDT and YNNKEL (reference sequence). The V end lost 4 bases, the J end lost 2 bases, and 14 bases lay between the germline ends. The CDR3 bases are TGTGCCAGCAGCCGGGCTGTGGACGGAAACTATGGCTACACCTTC. Translation gives CASSRAVDGNYGYTF.

The V and J genes are TRBV20-1 and TRBJ2-7; D gene unclear. The CDR3 contains 15 residues. Trimming shortened V by 1 base and J by 4 bases, and 17 bases separated the two germline ends. Germline V lookup: CDR1 DFQATT, CDR2 SNEGSKA (reference sequence). For the CDR3, the DNA is TGCAGTGCTAGAGGTCCGACAATCCCCCTTTACGAGCAGTACTTC. Protein sequence: CSARGPTIPLYEQYF.

The sample holds a few counts of this clonotype. This chain links TRBV20-1 with TRBJ2-7; TRBD2 might be the D (5 bases). CDR3 length equals 13 residues. CDR1 and CDR2 from the germline V gene are DFQATT and SNEGSKA (reference sequence). V was clipped by 1 base and J by 4 bases, with 11 bases between them. CDR3 in DNA: TGCAGTGCTAGAGCGTTCGGGGTTTACGAGCAGTACTTC. Protein sequence: CSARAFGVYEQYF.